The source of this T cell receptor beta chain is a study of response to subunit inactivated influenza vaccine. The CDR3 consists of 15 residues. With 4 bases removed from V and 4 bases from J, the gap between germline ends came to 15 bases. The germline CDR1 and CDR2 sequences are LGHNA and YNFKEQ. TCRdb redid the calling of the RT-PCR reads with MiXCR, one entry per CDR3 protein. Here the sample spans about 540,000 distinct CDR3 sequences, under 30% being singletons. These data are also associated with another study on T cells expressing NK-cell markers. This second study says: With UMIs, 5'RACE template switching was used to make TCR beta cDNA. Sorted CD3+CD56-NKG2C+, CD3+CD56+NKG2C+ and CD3+CD56+NKG2C- T cells supplied the TCR beta repertoires. HCMV serostatus: seven of eight sequenced donors positive, one negative.

The sequences come from CD4+ T cells sorted from PBMCs, collected 11 to 12 days after vaccination. This clonotype was sampled from a man aged 45-60 years who received an inactivated influenza vaccine. This chain connects TRBV4-2 to TRBJ2-3; possibly TRBD2 for D (7 bases). CDR3 sequence reads: CASSPPGAGADTQYF. CDR3 DNA sequence: TGTGCCAGCAGCCCCCCGGGGGCGGGGGCAGATACGCAGTATTTT.